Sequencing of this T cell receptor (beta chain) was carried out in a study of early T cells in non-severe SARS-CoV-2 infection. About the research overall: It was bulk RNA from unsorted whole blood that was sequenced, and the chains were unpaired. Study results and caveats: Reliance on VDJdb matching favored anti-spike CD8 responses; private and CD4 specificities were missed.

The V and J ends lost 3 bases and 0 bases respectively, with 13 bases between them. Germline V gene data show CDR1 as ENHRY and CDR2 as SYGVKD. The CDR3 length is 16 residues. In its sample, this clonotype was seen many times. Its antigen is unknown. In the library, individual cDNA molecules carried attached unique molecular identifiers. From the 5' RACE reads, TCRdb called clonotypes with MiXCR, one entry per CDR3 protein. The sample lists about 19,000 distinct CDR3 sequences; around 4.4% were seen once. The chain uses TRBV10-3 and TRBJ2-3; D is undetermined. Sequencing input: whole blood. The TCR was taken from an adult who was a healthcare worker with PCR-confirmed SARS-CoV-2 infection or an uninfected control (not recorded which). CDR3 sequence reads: CAISDSRPPSTDTQYF. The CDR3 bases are TGTGCCATCAGTGACTCTAGGCCTCCTAGCACAGATACGCAGTATTTT.